Shown below are 30 T cell receptor beta chains from a single sample sequenced in a study of OX40 agonist ivuxolimab in advanced cancers. Profiled with immunoSEQ multiplex PCR; TCRdb holds only in-frame clones, not every one. Seen here are 90,000 to 120,000 clones, roughly 90% observed once, and the top ten hold around 0.7%. The specimen was CD4+ or CD8+ T cells sorted from blood, collected in a trial of the OX40 agonist ivuxolimab. Every receptor here comes from an adult with an advanced solid tumor such as melanoma, head and neck, liver or kidney cancer.

The V and J genes are TRBV9 and TRBJ2-1; possibly TRBD2 for D (5 bases). CDR3 length: 12 residues. The germline V and J ends were trimmed by 0 bases and 9 bases, with 7 bases remaining between them. Germline V gene lookup returns CDR1 SGDLS and CDR2 YYNGEE. The CDR3 loop reads CASSVGSGEQFF. CDR3 nucleotide sequence: TGTGCCAGCAGCGTAGGAAGCGGTGAGCAGTTCTTC.

The gene calls are TRBV19 and TRBJ2-5; no clear D gene. Trimming removed 4 bases at V and 5 bases at J, with 17 bases between. Germline values: CDR1 LNHDA, CDR2 SQIVND (reference sequence). The CDR3 contains 15 residues. The CDR3 sequence: CASSKVQEQRETQYF. Here the CDR3 DNA reads TGTGCCAGTAGTAAGGTCCAGGAGCAACGGGAGACCCAGTACTTC.

The DNA for the CDR3 is TGTGCCAGCAAGCGGGGGGATGATACAGATACGCAGTATTTT. This encodes CASKRGDDTDTQYF. This rearrangement joins TRBV6-5 to TRBJ2-3; 9 nucleotides line up with TRBD2. CDR1 and CDR2 (germline): MNHEY, SVGAGI. This CDR3 is 14 amino acids long. V trimming: 7 bases; J trimming: 3 bases; junction bases outside the gene matches: 5.

The rearrangement uses TRBV5-1 and TRBJ1-1; TRBD1 might be the D (5 bases). CDR3 length: 16 residues. The V end lost 0 bases, the J end lost 1 base, and 13 bases lay between the germline ends. From germline, CDR1 is SGHRS and CDR2 YFSETQ. The CDR3, as DNA: TGCGCCAGCAGCTTGGGTTCCGGACACCCGAACACTGAAGCTTTCTTT. It translates to CASSLGSGHPNTEAFF.

This sequence joins TRBV19 and TRBJ1-4; TRBD1 matches 7 bases. V was clipped by 4 bases and J by 8 bases; unmatched bases: 10. Germline CDR1 reads LNHDA; CDR2 reads SQIVND (reference sequence). CDR3 length equals 15 residues. This chain's CDR3 is CASSKRQGLIEKLFF. DNA for the CDR3: TGTGCCAGTAGTAAAAGACAGGGCCTAATCGAAAAACTGTTTTTT.

This clone has a single count. The V gene is TRBV6-6, the J gene TRBJ2-2; D may be TRBD2 (6 bases). The CDR3 sequence is 15 residues long. Germline V gene data show CDR1 as MNHNY and CDR2 as SVGAGI (reference sequence). Trimming stripped 1 base from V and 6 bases from J, with 12 bases between. CDR3 region: CASSYFFGSAGELFF. Written as DNA, the CDR3 is TGTGCCAGCAGTTACTTTTTCGGGAGCGCCGGGGAGCTGTTTTTT.

The chain carries TRBV19 and TRBJ2-2; 9 nucleotides match TRBD2. This CDR3 comprises 23 residues. Looked up from germline, CDR1 is LNHDA and CDR2 is SQIVND (reference sequence). Trimming removed 4 bases from V and 4 bases from J; junction bases left unmatched: 28. CDR3 sequence (DNA): TGTGCCAGTAGTAGAGCTTTTTCCGGCTTCGGCCGGCTAGCGGGATCTAGCACCGGGGAGCTGTTTTTT. This sequence encodes CASSRAFSGFGRLAGSSTGELFF.

The rearrangement joins TRBV6-5 to TRBJ2-1; maybe TRBD1 (5 bases). Germline assignment: CDR1 MNHEY and CDR2 SVGAGI. This CDR3 is 15 amino acids long. The V gene lost 7 bases and the J gene lost 2 bases, with 15 bases spanning the gap. CDR3 in amino acids: CASILTGLPYNEQFF. The DNA of the CDR3 is TGTGCCAGCATTCTTACAGGCCTCCCCTACAATGAGCAGTTCTTC.

V usage is TRBV6-5 and J usage is TRBJ1-2; 9 nucleotides match TRBD1. CDR1 is MNHEY, CDR2 SVGAGI, per germline. The J segment lost 5 bases and the V segment lost 5 bases, leaving 6 bases of the junction unmatched. This CDR3 is 14 amino acids long. The DNA of the CDR3 is TGTGCCAGCAGTAACGGACAGGGGACGTATGGCTACACCTTC. Its translation is CASSNGQGTYGYTF.

The chain has TRBV2 and TRBJ1-1, with D unresolved. With 7 bases removed from V and 10 bases from J, the gap between germline ends came to 16 bases. The CDR3 has 12 amino acids. Germline V gives CDR1 SNHLY, CDR2 FYNNEI. DNA for the CDR3: TGTGCCAGCACACCACGGATTCTTGTAGCTTTCTTT. This translates into CASTPRILVAFF.

V gene TRBV6-1 combines with J gene TRBJ2-1; D possibly matches TRBD1 or TRBD2 (5 bases each). Looked up from germline, CDR1 is MNHNS and CDR2 is SASEGT. The germline V and J ends were trimmed by 1 base and 1 base, with 5 bases remaining between them. The CDR3 contains 14 residues. CDR3 nucleotides: TGTGCCAGCAGTGAAGGGGGGTCCTACAATGAGCAGTTCTTC. Protein sequence: CASSEGGSYNEQFF.

This clone has a single count. The J gene is TRBJ2-2, the V gene TRBV11-2; 11 bases line up with TRBD2. The V gene's germline CDR1 is SGHAT and CDR2 FQNNGV. The J segment lost 4 bases and the V segment lost 6 bases, leaving 4 bases of the junction unmatched. The length of the CDR3 is 15 residues. In DNA form, the CDR3 reads TGTGCCAGCAGGAGACTAGCGGGACCCACCGGGGAGCTGTTTTTT. Residues: CASRRLAGPTGELFF.

The V gene is TRBV9, the J gene TRBJ1-3; TRBD1 might be the D (5 bases). The V gene's germline CDR1 is SGDLS and CDR2 YYNGEE. V was cut by 4 bases and J by 0 bases, with 20 bases left in between. CDR3 length equals 18 residues. The CDR3 loop reads CASSLRGPELYSGNTIYF. The CDR3 DNA follows: TGTGCCAGCAGCTTGAGGGGACCCGAACTATACTCTGGAAACACCATATATTTT.

The chain joins TRBV7-9 to TRBJ1-1, with 9 positions matching TRBD1. This CDR3 contains 15 residues. In germline, CDR1 is SEHNR, CDR2 FQNEAQ (reference sequence). Unmatched junction bases numbered 11, after V lost 7 bases and J lost 5 bases. The CDR3 region is CASTFFRDRVTEAFF. CDR3 DNA sequence: TGTGCCAGCACCTTCTTTCGGGACAGGGTGACTGAAGCTTTCTTT.

The gene calls are TRBV11-2 and TRBJ2-5, with TRBD2 as a possible D gene (5 bases). The J call may be in error: the DNA end matches TRBJ2-7 better. From germline, CDR1 is SGHAT and CDR2 FQNNGV. This CDR3 is 14 amino acids long. For the CDR3, the DNA is TGTGCCAGCAGCTTAGAACGGGGCTCCTACGAGCAGTACTTC. Translating it yields CASSLERGSYEQYF.

The V and J genes are TRBV11-1 and TRBJ2-1; D is possibly TRBD1 or TRBD2 (6 bases each). Germline assignment: CDR1 SGHAT and CDR2 FQDESV (reference sequence). The CDR3 loop spans 15 amino acids. The ends were cut back, 1 base at V and 3 bases at J, with 10 bases in the middle. The CDR3 loop is CASSLGGGFYNEQFF. DNA for the CDR3: TGTGCCAGCAGCTTAGGAGGGGGGTTCTACAATGAGCAGTTCTTC. Drawing the rest from reference TRBV11-1 and TRBJ2-1, the complete variable domain is EAEVAQSPRYKITEKSQAVAFWCDPISGHATLYWYRQILGQGPELLVQFQDESVVDDSQLPKDRFSAERLKGVDSTLKIQPAELGDSAMYLCASSLGGGFYNEQFFGPGTRLTVL.

The rearrangement uses TRBV7-9 and TRBJ2-3, with a tentative D call TRBD2 (6 bases). Germline-derived CDR1 and CDR2 are SEHNR and FQNEAQ (reference sequence). Trimming took off 4 bases at V and 0 bases at J, with 11 bases between the two ends. CDR3 length: 15 residues. The CDR3: CASSSTGTSTDTQYF. The CDR3 bases are TGTGCCAGCAGCTCGACCGGGACTAGCACAGATACGCAGTATTTT.

The chain couples TRBV5-1 to TRBJ2-1; 7 nucleotides match TRBD2. Germline V gene sequence: CDR1 SGHRS, CDR2 YFSETQ. V lost 2 bases to trimming and J lost 8 bases; unmatched junction nucleotides: 10. The CDR3 consists of 15 residues. Here the CDR3 reads CASSFSGQPTDEQFF. The CDR3 DNA reads TGCGCCAGCAGCTTTAGCGGGCAACCTACAGATGAGCAGTTCTTC.

The rearrangement uses TRBV19 and TRBJ2-5; D remains unclear. Looked up from germline, CDR1 is LNHDA and CDR2 is SQIVND (reference sequence). The CDR3 contains 13 residues. Trimming left V 6 bases short and J 5 bases short, with 13 bases between. Here the CDR3 reads CASSEGSRETQYF. CDR3 sequence (DNA): TGTGCCAGTAGCGAAGGGTCTAGGGAGACCCAGTACTTC.

The chain carries TRBV30 and TRBJ1-1; 7 bases match TRBD1. Germline V gene data show CDR1 as GTSNPN and CDR2 as SVGIG (reference sequence). The CDR3 covers 13 residues. Trimming cost V 7 bases and J 8 bases; bases outside gene matches: 13. The CDR3 reads CAYRGLVYLEAFF. Written as DNA, the CDR3 is TGTGCCTACAGGGGATTAGTTTACCTCGAAGCTTTCTTT.

This clone was picked up one time. This chain links TRBV7-6 with TRBJ2-5, with 10 bases matching TRBD1. This CDR3 has 17 residues. Trimming took 5 bases from V and 5 from J; bases not matched to a gene: 14. Looked up from germline, CDR1 is SGHVS and CDR2 is FNYEAQ. The CDR3 spells CASSQGTGEFFGETQYF. DNA of the CDR3: TGTGCCAGCAGCCAAGGGACAGGGGAGTTTTTTGGGGAGACCCAGTACTTC.

As to this clone: Germline is not matched at one junction end, which may reflect a read error. The chain joins TRBV7-7 to TRBJ2-2; D might be TRBD1 or TRBD2, each matching 5 bases. Per the germline V gene, CDR1 is SSHAT and CDR2 is FNYEAQ (reference sequence). There are 15 residues in the CDR3. CDR3 DNA: TGTGCTAGCAGCCCCGGGGCTTTCAACACCGGGGAGCTGTTTTTT. Translating gives CASSPGAFNTGELFF.

Comment on this clone: The same CDR3 can be traced to other DNA sequences in this sample. This chain links TRBV11-3 with TRBJ2-5; perhaps D is TRBD1 or TRBD2 (5 bases each). The CDR3 has 13 amino acids. CDR1 and CDR2 (germline): SGHNT, YENEEA. Trimming took 2 bases from V and 7 from J, leaving 11 bases between them. The chain's CDR3 is CASSLSRDGTQYF. CDR3 coding DNA: TGTGCCAGCAGCTTATCCAGGGACGGGACCCAGTACTTC.

The chain employs TRBV11-2 and TRBJ2-7; a possible D gene is TRBD2 (6 bases). V lost 7 bases to trimming and J lost 1 base, with 14 bases between them. The germline V gene has CDR1 SGHAT and CDR2 FQNNGV. The CDR3 extends over 14 amino acids. The chain's CDR3 is CASTLGGFSYEQYF. The CDR3 DNA sequence: TGTGCCAGCACCCTTGGAGGGTTTTCCTACGAGCAGTACTTC.

In DNA form, the CDR3 reads TGTGCCAGCAGTATAGAGCGAGCGGGAGAGTATGAGCAGTTCTTC. This translates into CASSIERAGEYEQFF. This rearrangement joins TRBV6-4 to TRBJ2-1; 8 bases are a match to TRBD2. V was pared by 5 bases and J by 8 bases, with 11 bases of the junction left unmatched. This CDR3 has 15 residues. The germline V gene has CDR1 MRHNA and CDR2 SNTAGT.

The genes are TRBV7-9 and TRBJ1-2; D unresolved. From germline, CDR1 is SEHNR and CDR2 FQNEAQ (reference sequence). Trimming stripped 2 bases from V and 3 bases from J, with 10 bases between. This CDR3 has 14 amino acids. The CDR3 spells CASSLSQAHYGYTF. The DNA of the CDR3 is TGTGCCAGCAGCTTATCCCAGGCGCACTATGGCTACACCTTC.

The chain has TRBV30 and TRBJ1-1; TRBD1 matches at 9 bases. V dropped 1 base and J dropped 3; count of bases not matched to a gene: 0. Per the germline V gene, CDR1 is GTSNPN and CDR2 is SVGIG (reference sequence). The CDR3 runs to 13 residues. In DNA, the CDR3 is TGTGCCTGGAGTGGACAGGGGGACACTGAAGCTTTCTTT. Protein: CAWSGQGDTEAFF.

This clone occurred a few times. The V and J genes are TRBV5-1 and TRBJ1-1, with TRBD1 matching 7 bases. The CDR3 loop spans 13 amino acids. Trimming cost V 5 bases and J 0 bases; bases outside gene matches: 1. Germline loops: CDR1 SGHRS, CDR2 YFSETQ. CDR3 protein: CASRDRMNTEAFF. The CDR3 bases are TGCGCCAGCAGGGACAGGATGAACACTGAAGCTTTCTTT.

The rearrangement links TRBV19 to TRBJ2-5; no clear D. V was trimmed by 7 bases and J by 5 bases, leaving 20 bases between them. Germline lookup yields CDR1 LNHDA and CDR2 SQIVND (reference sequence). The CDR3 totals 15 residues. CDR3 DNA sequence: TGTGCCAGTACCCTGGGGTCGGCAGAAGGGGAGACCCAGTACTTC. Protein: CASTLGSAEGETQYF.

In the case of this clone: A read error may produce the germline difference seen at one junction end. The chain carries TRBV30 and TRBJ1-3; D unresolved. This CDR3 has 14 residues. Germline CDR1 is GTSNPN and CDR2 is SVGIG (reference sequence). DNA of the CDR3: TGTGCCTGGGGTGTCGGGGTCTCTGGAAACACCATATATTTT. As protein: CAWGVGVSGNTIYF.